One and the same sample provided the 6 T cell receptor beta chains below, sequenced in a study of T cell repertoires in cytomegalovirus infection. Via MiXCR, TCRdb re-called the reads, giving one row per CDR3 protein. The table shows approximately 990,000 distinct CDR3 sequences, with about a third occurring only once. Their antigens remain unidentified. The sample here was cultured CD8+ T cells from PBMCs, taken from culture after CMV antigen stimulation. Receptors were obtained from a human donor in good health (CMV status not recorded). Some clones in this sample may be carry-over from other donors' samples.

In its sample, this clonotype was seen a few times. The chain recombines TRBV5-1 with TRBJ2-1; D perhaps matches TRBD2 (7 bases). V lost 1 base to trimming and J lost 9 bases, with 14 bases between them. Germline CDR1 is SGHRS and CDR2 is YFSETQ. The CDR3 loop spans 14 amino acids. The CDR3 DNA is TGCGCCAGCAGCTTGTATGCGGGGGCGGCTGAGCAGTTCTTC. Residues: CASSLYAGAAEQFF. Combining the CDR3 with reference TRBV5-1 and TRBJ2-1 gives the whole variable domain KAGVTQTPRYLIKTRGQQVTLSCSPISGHRSVSWYQQTPGQGLQFLFEYFSETQRNKGNFPGRFSGRQFSNSRSEMNVSTLELGDSALYLCASSLYAGAAEQFFGPGTRLTVL.

This clonotype was seen only a few times. This rearrangement joins TRBV6-2 or TRBV6-3 to TRBJ1-2, with D uncertain. V was trimmed by 5 bases and J by 7 bases, leaving 17 bases between them. The CDR3 sequence is 14 residues long. From germline, CDR1 is MNHEY and CDR2 SVGEGT. The CDR3 DNA sequence: TGTGCCAGCAGTCGCGAGGATTCTACCGGTGGCTACACCTTC. This codes for CASSREDSTGGYTF.

This rearrangement joins TRBV6-2 or TRBV6-3 to TRBJ2-3, with D tentatively TRBD2 (6 bases). The CDR3 contains 18 residues. CDR1 is MNHEY, CDR2 SVGEGT, per germline. V lost 2 bases and J lost 2, with 20 bases in between. The CDR3 spells CASSYGLARVPNTDTQYF. The CDR3 DNA reads as TGTGCCAGCAGTTACGGGCTAGCGAGGGTACCGAACACAGATACGCAGTATTTT.

There are a few counts of this clonotype. The CDR3 nucleotides are TGTGCCAGTAGTCACATCCCGGGACAGGTACTTTTTTGGGCTTTCTTT. Translated, it gives CASSHIPGQVLFWAFF. The J gene is TRBJ1-1, the V gene TRBV19; TRBD1 aligns across 8 bases. This CDR3 is built from 16 residues. Unmatched junction bases numbered 19, after V lost 5 bases and J lost 11 bases. CDR1 is LNHDA, CDR2 SQIVND, per germline (reference sequence).

This clonotype has ten or more counts. The chain recombines TRBV6-5 with TRBJ2-7, with TRBD1 matching over 9 bases. The CDR3 is 17 residues long. The V and J ends lost 2 bases and 3 bases, in that order; junction bases with no gene match: 11. Germline CDR1 reads MNHEY; CDR2 reads SVGAGI. The CDR3 sequence is CASSYGTGPHGLYEQYF. CDR3 nucleotides: TGTGCCAGCAGTTACGGGACAGGGCCTCACGGCCTCTACGAGCAGTACTTC.

V gene TRBV7-8 combines with J gene TRBJ2-1; 9 bases fit TRBD1. Losses at the gene ends were 5 bases for V and 3 bases for J; bases not matched to a gene: 5. CDR3 size: 15 residues. Germline CDR1 and CDR2: SGHVS and FQNEAQ. For the CDR3, the DNA is TGTGCCAGCAGCCGACAGGGGGTCAGCTACAATGAGCAGTTCTTC. Its protein is CASSRQGVSYNEQFF.